A single sample gave rise to the 16 T cell receptor beta chains below, sequenced in a study of radiotherapy plus CTLA-4 blockade in lung cancer. The data were produced by immunoSEQ multiplex PCR, yet TCRdb's version contains in-frame clones alone and is incomplete. The sample shows roughly 68,000 clones, roughly 75% of them seen only once. The source was peripheral blood, collected from a patient treated with radiotherapy plus ipilimumab. The receptors shown here come from a human donor with non-small cell lung cancer who had a complete response to radiotherapy plus ipilimumab.

The CDR3 spells CASSPRTSGRGTGELFF. The DNA of the CDR3 is TGTGCCAGTAGTCCCCGGACTAGCGGGAGGGGGACCGGGGAGCTGTTTTTT. This chain uses TRBV19 with TRBJ2-2; TRBD2 aligns across 15 bases. The CDR3 is 17 residues long. V lost 5 bases and J lost 5; bases outside the gene matches: 6. CDR1 LNHDA and CDR2 SQIVND come from the germline V gene (reference sequence).

The J gene is TRBJ1-5, the V gene TRBV4-1; D is unresolved. Germline CDR1 reads MGHRA; CDR2 reads YSYEKL. Trimming took 4 bases from V and 0 from J, leaving 19 bases between them. This CDR3 contains 18 residues. CDR3 coding DNA: TGCGCCAGCAGCCCTAAGTCAGTATACCTCGATAGCAATCAGCCCCAGCATTTT. Protein: CASSPKSVYLDSNQPQHF.

The V call is TRBV7-2, the J call TRBJ1-3, with 7 bases lining up with TRBD1. J was trimmed by 0 bases and V by 4 bases; bases with no gene match: 9. From germline, CDR1 is SGHTA and CDR2 FQGNSA. The CDR3 covers 17 residues. The CDR3 here is CASSSIIRQGSGNTIYF. CDR3 DNA: TGTGCCAGCAGCTCGATAATCAGACAGGGCTCTGGAAACACCATATATTTT.

The rearrangement uses TRBV7-6 and TRBJ2-1; the D gene could be TRBD1 or TRBD2 (6 bases each). This CDR3 is 12 amino acids long. Trimming pared 5 bases from V and 10 bases from J, leaving 12 bases between. Germline lookup yields CDR1 SGHVS and CDR2 FNYEAQ. The DNA for the CDR3 is TGTGCCAGCAGCCTCGAAGGGGGGGAGCAGTTCTTC. Translated, it gives CASSLEGGEQFF.

This clone was observed a handful of times. This chain joins TRBV4-3 and TRBJ1-5; no clear D. The CDR3 contains 16 residues. V lost 0 bases to trimming and J lost 0 bases, with 9 bases between them. Per germline, CDR1 LGHNA and CDR2 YSLEER. CDR3 nucleotide sequence: TGCGCCAGCAGCCAAGATCTGAAGAATAGCAATCAGCCCCAGCATTTT. It is translated as CASSQDLKNSNQPQHF.

The V gene is TRBV6-5, the J gene TRBJ2-7; 11 bases match TRBD2. Germline CDR1 and CDR2: MNHEY and SVGAGI. The ends lost 5 bases at V and 6 bases at J; junction bases unmatched: 9. The CDR3 loop spans 15 amino acids. The CDR3 loop reads CASSVRGTSGGEQYV. DNA for the CDR3: TGTGCCAGCAGTGTCAGGGGGACTAGCGGCGGCGAGCAGTACGTC.

This clone appeared a few times. V is TRBV10-2 and J is TRBJ1-4; D is undetermined. The germline gives CDR1 WSHSY, CDR2 SAAADI. With 2 bases removed from V and 14 bases from J, the gap between germline ends came to 9 bases. The CDR3 is 11 amino acids. CDR3 in amino acids: CASSEAQQLFF. CDR3 DNA: TGCGCCAGCAGTGAGGCCCAGCAGCTGTTTTTT.

CDR3 sequence: CASSVKGSGTGGTEAFF. Here the CDR3 DNA reads TGTGCCAGCAGCGTCAAGGGTTCCGGGACAGGTGGAACTGAAGCTTTCTTT. The gene calls are TRBV9 and TRBJ1-1, with TRBD1 identical over 8 bases. Germline CDR1 and CDR2: SGDLS and YYNGEE. This CDR3 has 17 residues. Germline trimming cut 2 bases from V and 5 bases from J; bases unmatched to any gene: 14. The full variable domain, with the rest looked up from reference TRBV9 and TRBJ1-1, is DSGVTQTPKHLITATGQRVTLRCSPRSGDLSVYWYQQSLDQGLQFLIQYYNGEERAKGNILERFSAQQFPDLHSELNLSSLELGDSALYFCASSVKGSGTGGTEAFFGQGTRLTVV.

V and J are TRBV5-1 and TRBJ2-3, with 9 bases fitting TRBD2. Germline CDR1 reads SGHRS; CDR2 reads YFSETQ. The CDR3 has 17 amino acids. With 5 bases clipped from V and 4 bases from J, the junction kept 14 bases outside the gene matches. In DNA, the CDR3 is TGCGCCAGCAGTTTGTGGGAGGTAGCGGGGGTATCAGATACGCAGTATTTT. It is translated as CASSLWEVAGVSDTQYF.

This clone was seen more than once but under ten times. J is TRBJ1-5 and V is TRBV10-2, with 9 bases that match TRBD1. Germline V gene lookup returns CDR1 WSHSY and CDR2 SAAADI. The CDR3 runs to 15 residues. After removal of 5 bases from V and 5 bases from J, the junction contained 7 bases not matched to a gene. In nucleotides, the CDR3 is TGCGCCAGCAGTTTACAGGGGGCTGGGGATCAGCCCCAGCATTTT. It encodes CASSLQGAGDQPQHF.

This chain links TRBV18 with TRBJ1-2; D may be TRBD1 (6 bases). The CDR3 contains 15 residues. Trimming cost V 4 bases and J 0 bases, with 12 bases left between them. The germline CDR1 and CDR2 sequences are KGHSH and LQKENI. The CDR3 DNA reads as TGTGCCAGCTCACTCGACAGGACCTCTAACTATGGCTACACCTTC. Amino acid sequence: CASSLDRTSNYGYTF.

Remarks on this clone: Its ends do not fully match the called genes, so a read error is possible. The chain employs TRBV5-1 and TRBJ2-1; 13 nucleotides agree with TRBD2. CDR1 and CDR2 from the germline V gene are SGHRS and YFSETQ. The CDR3 consists of 18 residues. The DNA for the CDR3 is TGCGCCAGCAGCGGGGCTCGGTGGACTAGCGGGAGTAACAAGGAGCAGTTCTTC. Translation gives CASSGARWTSGSNKEQFF.

The chain's CDR3 is CASSLGLAGGTGQYF. CDR3 sequence (DNA): TGTGCCAGCAGCTTAGGACTAGCGGGGGGTACTGGGCAGTACTTC. J is TRBJ2-7 and V is TRBV7-2, with 13 bases identical to TRBD2. V shed 1 base, J shed 9 bases, and the junction held 6 bases outside the gene matches. Germline-derived CDR1 and CDR2 are SGHTA and FQGNSA. The length of the CDR3 is 15 residues.

The chain joins TRBV25-1 to TRBJ1-4, with D unclear. Between the trimmed V and J ends, which lost 5 bases and 8 bases, there was a span of 12 bases. CDR1 is MGHDK, CDR2 SYGVNS, per germline. The CDR3 sequence is 13 residues long. The CDR3 bases are TGTGCCAGCAGTAGTCAGCTTGGGGAAAAACTGTTTTTT. It codes for CASSSQLGEKLFF.

V and J are TRBV4-3 and TRBJ2-1; D is ambiguous. This CDR3 is built from 17 residues. In germline, CDR1 is LGHNA, CDR2 YSLEER. The V end lost 1 base, the J end lost 0 bases, and 13 bases lay between the germline ends. DNA of the CDR3: TGCGCCAGCAGCCAAGTCGTGGCGACCTACTCCTACAATGAGCAGTTCTTC. Protein: CASSQVVATYSYNEQFF.

This chain uses TRBV13 with TRBJ1-2; D ambiguous. This CDR3 region has 13 residues. Germline CDR1 reads PRHDT; CDR2 reads FYEKMQ (reference sequence). V was cut by 5 bases and J by 1 base, with 8 bases left in between. CDR3 in DNA: TGTGCCAGCAGCGCACGGGGTAACTATGGCTACACCTTC. Protein product: CASSARGNYGYTF.